This T cell receptor (beta chain) is drawn from a study of patients and donors after allogeneic stem cell transplantation. MiXCR was run by TCRdb on the RT-PCR reads, yielding one entry per CDR3 protein. There are hundreds of thousands of distinct CDR3 sequences in the sample; 16% occur only once, and around 7.9% lies in the top ten. This CDR3 region has 15 residues. CDR1 and CDR2 from the germline V gene are DFQATT and SNEGSKA (reference sequence). V shed 3 bases, J shed 3 bases, and the junction held 8 bases outside the gene matches. This clonotype was seen more than once but under ten times. This TCR derives from a human donor who was either an allogeneic HSCT recipient or a stem cell or donor lymphocyte infusion donor (not recorded which). It is not recorded whose cells these are; they may come from a transplant donor. The sequenced sample was blood, either unsorted or a sorted T cell fraction (not recorded which). This chain uses TRBV20-1 with TRBJ2-5; 9 positions match TRBD2. The CDR3 nucleotides are TGCAGTGCTAGGAAGAGCGGGGGGCCGAAAGAGACCCAGTACTTC. Translating it yields CSARKSGGPKETQYF.